The 20 T cell receptor beta chains below come from one sample, sequenced in a study of CD8 T cells in Susac syndrome. RNA totalling roughly 0.5 to 1 ug underwent reverse transcription with random hexamers. TCRdb recomputed calls from the immunoSEQ multiplex PCR reads with MiXCR, one row per CDR3 protein. The top ten hold more than 0.15% of the sample, which has approximately 300,000 distinct CDR3 sequences, about 88% seen once. Sequences were obtained from CD8+ T cells from PBMCs. All receptors derive from a human donor with multiple sclerosis.

The chain employs TRBV24-1 and TRBJ2-7; TRBD2 is a possible D gene (6 bases). V lost 7 bases to trimming and J lost 2 bases, with 17 bases between them. The CDR3 is 15 residues long. Germline V gives CDR1 KGHDR, CDR2 SFDVKD. CDR3 DNA: TGTGCCACCAGGGGCGAGGGAGGTCGACCCTACGAGCAGTACTTC. Encoded protein: CATRGEGGRPYEQYF.

This rearrangement joins TRBV29-1 to TRBJ2-7; 12 bases are a match to TRBD1. CDR3 length: 13 residues. V trimming: 6 bases; J trimming: 6 bases; junction bases outside the gene matches: 6. Germline assignment: CDR1 SQVTM and CDR2 ANQGSEA. CDR3 loop: CSVVGQGAGEQYF. CDR3 coding DNA: TGCAGCGTCGTGGGACAGGGGGCGGGCGAGCAGTACTTC.

This clonotype has just one count. The CDR3 nucleotides read TGTGCCAGCAGTCGCCAGGACAGACAGGGGGTTTACAGAACGAACACTGAAGCTTTCTTT. Translating it yields CASSRQDRQGVYRTNTEAFF. The gene calls are TRBV28 and TRBJ1-1, with 9 bases matching TRBD1. Germline values: CDR1 MDHEN, CDR2 SYDVKM. The CDR3 consists of 20 residues. Unmatched junction bases numbered 20, after V lost 5 bases and J lost 1 base.

The V and J genes are TRBV7-9 and TRBJ2-7, with D maybe TRBD1 (5 bases). There are 16 residues in the CDR3. Germline CDR1 SEHNR, CDR2 FQNEAQ (reference sequence). The V end was cut by 0 bases, the J end by 0 bases, with 12 bases between. In DNA, the CDR3 is TGTGCCAGCAGCTTAGCGGGGCAGCCGAGCTCCTACGAGCAGTACTTC. It specifies CASSLAGQPSSYEQYF.

The V call is TRBV28, the J call TRBJ2-3; D call uncertain. The germline V and J ends were trimmed by 5 bases and 2 bases, with 23 bases remaining between them. Germline V lookup: CDR1 MDHEN, CDR2 SYDVKM. The CDR3 totals 18 residues. CDR3: CASSPTLGIQTPTDTQYF. CDR3 in DNA: TGTGCCAGCAGTCCCACCCTCGGCATCCAAACCCCCACAGATACGCAGTATTTT.

V is TRBV18 and J is TRBJ2-1; the D is unclear. Per the germline V gene, CDR1 is KGHSH and CDR2 is LQKENI. V shed 3 bases and J shed 8 bases, with 11 bases lying between them. CDR3 length equals 13 residues. The CDR3 loop reads CASSPSGSYEQFF. CDR3 bases: TGTGCCAGCTCACCGTCCGGGTCGTATGAGCAGTTCTTC.

This chain uses TRBV20-1 with TRBJ2-5; 11 nucleotides line up with TRBD2. J lost 5 bases, V lost 0 bases, and 8 bases had no gene match. Looked up from germline, CDR1 is DFQATT and CDR2 is SNEGSKA (reference sequence). The CDR3 length is 16 residues. The CDR3 DNA follows: TGCAGTGCTAGAGATCTAGCGGGAGGCCGGTGGGAGACCCAGTACTTC. It encodes CSARDLAGGRWETQYF.

V and J are TRBV11-2 and TRBJ2-1; TRBD2 aligns across 12 bases. The germline V gene encodes CDR1 SGHAT and CDR2 FQNNGV. The trim removed 3 bases at V and 0 bases at J, leaving 3 bases unmatched. The CDR3 is 17 residues long. CDR3 DNA: TGTGCCAGCAGCTTCCTAGCGGGAGGGGGCTCCTACAATGAGCAGTTCTTC. This translates into CASSFLAGGGSYNEQFF.

The chain couples TRBV28 to TRBJ2-7, with D possibly being TRBD1 (7 bases). The CDR3 length is 15 residues. The V gene's germline CDR1 is MDHEN and CDR2 SYDVKM. The V end lost 6 bases, the J end lost 1 base, and 16 bases lay between the germline ends. The CDR3 DNA reads as TGTGCCAGCAGCCCGATGCGGGACAGATCCTACGAGCAGTACTTC. It yields the protein CASSPMRDRSYEQYF.

This clonotype was counted only a few times. The chain joins TRBV7-6 to TRBJ2-2; tentative D call: TRBD1 (6 bases). The CDR3 is made up of 17 amino acids. Per germline, CDR1 SGHVS and CDR2 FNYEAQ. Trimming removed 1 base at V and 1 base at J, with 13 bases between. The CDR3 here is CASSLGGGLKNTGELFF. In nucleotides, the CDR3 is TGTGCCAGCAGCTTAGGTGGGGGCCTCAAGAACACCGGGGAGCTGTTTTTT.

The chain recombines TRBV27 with TRBJ1-5; D perhaps matches TRBD1 (5 bases). The CDR3 contains 14 residues. V lost 2 bases and J 3 bases, leaving 8 bases between the germline ends. In germline, CDR1 is MNHEY, CDR2 SMNVEV (reference sequence). CDR3 sequence reads: CASSLMGPNQPQHF. CDR3 nucleotides: TGTGCCAGCAGTTTAATGGGGCCCAATCAGCCCCAGCATTTT.

This chain connects TRBV6-6 to TRBJ1-1; D is ambiguous. Per the germline V gene, CDR1 is MNHNY and CDR2 is SVGAGI (reference sequence). This CDR3 has 14 residues. Trimming stripped 6 bases from V and 1 base from J, with 12 bases between. In nucleotides, the CDR3 is TGTGCCAGCAGCGCCGCGGTATCGAACACTGAAGCTTTCTTT. As protein: CASSAAVSNTEAFF.

The gene calls are TRBV7-3 and TRBJ2-7; 11 nucleotides agree with TRBD2. This CDR3 has 16 amino acids. CDR1 is SGHTA and CDR2 is FQGTGA in the germline V gene. Trimming at V came to 5 bases and at J to 4 bases, leaving 10 bases not matched to a gene. The CDR3 DNA sequence: TGTGCCAGCAGCCAACCCCCGGGACTAGCGGAGTACGAGCAGTACTTC. Translation: CASSQPPGLAEYEQYF.

The gene calls are TRBV7-3 and TRBJ2-1; D is unresolved. V gave up 0 bases and J gave up 6 bases, with 9 bases separating them. The CDR3 has 14 residues. Germline V CDR1 and CDR2: SGHTA, FQGTGA. This CDR3 reads CASSLTADANEQFF. CDR3 sequence (DNA): TGTGCCAGCAGCTTAACCGCGGATGCCAATGAGCAGTTCTTC.

This chain connects TRBV28 to TRBJ2-3, with D possibly TRBD2 on 5 matching bases. Between the trimmed V and J ends, which lost 4 bases and 1 base, there was a span of 21 bases. Per the germline V gene, CDR1 is MDHEN and CDR2 is SYDVKM. The CDR3 length is 18 residues. The CDR3 DNA reads as TGTGCCAGCAGTTCCCCCACCCATCTAGCAACCCGCACAGATACGCAGTATTTT. This translates into CASSSPTHLATRTDTQYF.

This chain joins TRBV27 and TRBJ1-5; D remains unclear. CDR3 size: 15 residues. The V and J ends lost 5 bases and 0 bases respectively, with 11 bases between them. Germline V gives CDR1 MNHEY, CDR2 SMNVEV (reference sequence). CDR3: CASSLTIYSNQPQHF. The CDR3 coding sequence is TGTGCCAGCAGTCTCACAATTTATAGCAATCAGCCCCAGCATTTT.

V and J are TRBV29-1 and TRBJ1-1; D is possibly TRBD1 (6 bases). CDR1 is SQVTM and CDR2 is ANQGSEA in the germline V gene. V shed 6 bases and J shed 5 bases, with 19 bases lying between them. The CDR3 runs 14 residues. DNA of the CDR3: TGCAGCGTAAACATCCTGGACAGTAAGACTGAAGCTTTCTTT. Translation: CSVNILDSKTEAFF.

This clonotype occurred once. The chain carries TRBV7-3 and TRBJ2-1; D remains unclear. This CDR3 has 15 amino acids. Per the germline V gene, CDR1 is SGHTA and CDR2 is FQGTGA. Trimming took 1 base from V and 5 from J, leaving 12 bases between them. CDR3 amino acids: CASSLNLARNNEQFF. CDR3 DNA sequence: TGTGCCAGCAGCTTAAATCTCGCTAGAAACAATGAGCAGTTCTTC. Complete variable domain (other parts from reference TRBV7-3 and TRBJ2-1): GAGVSQTPSNKVTEKGKYVELRCDPISGHTALYWYRQSLGQGPEFLIYFQGTGAADDSGLPNDRFFAVRPEGSVSTLKIQRTERGDSAVYLCASSLNLARNNEQFFGPGTRLTVL.

The table lists this clonotype with a few counts. The rearrangement uses TRBV30 and TRBJ2-1; 8 bases fit TRBD1. This CDR3 has 13 amino acids. Germline V gene sequence: CDR1 GTSNPN, CDR2 SVGIG (reference sequence). Trimming at V came to 4 bases and at J to 5 bases, leaving 4 bases not matched to a gene. CDR3 region: CAWISRGHNEQFF. CDR3 DNA sequence: TGTGCCTGGATCTCCAGGGGGCACAATGAGCAGTTCTTC.

The genes are TRBV29-1 and TRBJ2-7, with TRBD2 identical over 9 bases. This CDR3 comprises 14 residues. CDR1 SQVTM and CDR2 ANQGSEA come from the germline V gene. V was clipped by 5 bases and J by 2 bases; unmatched bases: 7. CDR3 loop: CSVRGASGAYEQYF. The CDR3 bases are TGCAGCGTTCGCGGGGCTAGCGGGGCCTACGAGCAGTACTTC.